This record looks at one T cell receptor (beta chain) sequence and its context. What it binds is not known. Sequencing was performed with immunoSEQ multiplex PCR; in TCRdb, only in-frame clones are kept and a portion is missing. The data show around 150,000 clones, with 80% to 90% seen just once and more than 2% held by the top ten. Germline lookup yields CDR1 SEHNR and CDR2 FQNEAQ (reference sequence). Trimming removed 2 bases from V and 0 bases from J, with 11 bases in between. The CDR3 length is 16 residues. This entry comes from a study of cytomegalovirus exposure and HLA in healthy donors. The donors formed part of the roughly 120-subject validation cohort, distinct from the approximately 670-subject first cohort. Regarding the study as a whole: Listed as cytomegalovirus-associated were 150 or so TCR beta chains. The classifier reportedly diagnosed cytomegalovirus status with high specificity and sensitivity.

The source is a woman aged 18-35 years in good health and CMV-seronegative. Sequencing was carried out using PBMCs. The rearrangement joins TRBV7-9 to TRBJ1-3; no clear D gene. This CDR3 reads CASSLWRRSSGNTIYF. DNA of the CDR3: TGTGCCAGCAGCTTATGGCGACGGAGCTCTGGAAACACCATATATTTT.